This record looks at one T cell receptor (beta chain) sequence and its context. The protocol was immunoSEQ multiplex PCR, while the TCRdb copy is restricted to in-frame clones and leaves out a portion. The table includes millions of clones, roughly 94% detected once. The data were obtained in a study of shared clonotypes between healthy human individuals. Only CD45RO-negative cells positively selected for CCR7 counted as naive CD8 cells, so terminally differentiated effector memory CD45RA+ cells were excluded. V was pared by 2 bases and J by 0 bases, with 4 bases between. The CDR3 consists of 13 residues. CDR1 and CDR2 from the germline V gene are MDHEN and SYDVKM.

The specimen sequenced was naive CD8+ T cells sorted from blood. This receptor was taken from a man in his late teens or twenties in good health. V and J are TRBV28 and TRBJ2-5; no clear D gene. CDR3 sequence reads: CASSLNNQETQYF. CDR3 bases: TGTGCCAGCAGTTTAAACAACCAAGAGACCCAGTACTTC.